One and the same sample provided the 32 T cell receptor beta chains below, sequenced in a study of blood T cell repertoires in COVID-19. Repertoires were generated with immunoSEQ multiplex PCR, while TCRdb's copy carries only in-frame clones and drops some. The sample consists of 60,000 to 90,000 clones, 73% of them appearing once. Specimen: peripheral blood. Every receptor here comes from a man aged 60 to 69 with acute or convalescent COVID-19.

The V call is TRBV5-1, the J call TRBJ1-1, with TRBD1 identical over 9 bases. This CDR3 has 16 residues. The junction had 9 bases not matched to a gene; V was cut back by 6 bases and J by 0 bases. Germline loops: CDR1 SGHRS, CDR2 YFSETQ. DNA of the CDR3: TGCGCCAGCAATTCGGGGACAGGGACAATGAACACTGAAGCTTTCTTT. Protein: CASNSGTGTMNTEAFF.

This clone has a single count. The V and J genes are TRBV5-4 and TRBJ2-3; 7 positions agree with TRBD2. Trimming at V came to 2 bases and at J to 1 base, leaving 4 bases not matched to a gene. This CDR3 is built from 15 residues. Germline loops: CDR1 SGHNT, CDR2 YYREEE (reference sequence). The CDR3 nucleotides read TGTGCCAGCAGCTTTAACAGCGGGGGCACAGATACGCAGTATTTT. This encodes CASSFNSGGTDTQYF.

CDR3 loop: CASSVGARIRVETQYF. The DNA of the CDR3 is TGTGCCAGCAGCGTAGGAGCTAGGATTCGCGTTGAGACCCAGTACTTC. This chain links TRBV9 with TRBJ2-5; D remains unclear. Germline lookup yields CDR1 SGDLS and CDR2 YYNGEE. V was shortened by 0 bases and J by 5 bases, with 17 bases between the two germline ends. The CDR3 runs 16 residues.

The chain is built from TRBV15 and TRBJ1-3; D call uncertain. This CDR3 region has 18 residues. CDR1 LNHNV and CDR2 YYDKDF come from the germline V gene (reference sequence). Deletions cut 0 bases from V and 0 bases from J, with 15 bases between. The CDR3 sequence: CATSRDSLPGSSGNTIYF. In DNA form, the CDR3 reads TGTGCCACCAGCAGAGATTCCCTTCCCGGGAGCTCTGGAAACACCATATATTTT.

This chain links TRBV18 with TRBJ2-1; 9 positions match TRBD2. This CDR3 is 16 amino acids long. CDR1 is KGHSH and CDR2 is LQKENI in the germline V gene. Trimming at V came to 3 bases and at J to 6 bases, leaving 9 bases not matched to a gene. This CDR3 is CASSPLTSGLGNEQFF. The CDR3 coding sequence is TGTGCCAGCTCACCGCTAACTAGCGGGCTAGGCAATGAGCAGTTCTTC.

This chain joins TRBV12-5 and TRBJ1-1, with D possibly being TRBD1 (5 bases). V gave up 3 bases and J gave up 3 bases, with 8 bases separating them. The CDR3 is 13 residues long. The germline V gene has CDR1 LGHNT and CDR2 FRNRAP. Here the CDR3 DNA reads TGTGCTAGTGGTTTAACGGGGGACACTGAAGCTTTCTTT. Translation: CASGLTGDTEAFF.

The rearrangement joins TRBV5-1 to TRBJ2-7; 8 bases line up with TRBD1. V lost 4 bases and J lost 2; bases outside the gene matches: 8. CDR1 is SGHRS, CDR2 YFSETQ, per germline. This CDR3 comprises 15 residues. The CDR3 DNA reads as TGCGCCAGCAGCCAATCCCAGGGGGCGGCCTACGAGCAGTACTTC. This translates into CASSQSQGAAYEQYF.

V is TRBV5-4 and J is TRBJ2-3, with D tentatively TRBD2 (5 bases). This CDR3 has 14 residues. V lost 1 base, J lost 2 bases, and 8 bases lay in between. Germline CDR1 and CDR2: SGHNT and YYREEE (reference sequence). CDR3 bases: TGTGCCAGCAGCTTGACGGGGTCCACAGATACGCAGTATTTT. Translation gives CASSLTGSTDTQYF.

This rearrangement joins TRBV5-1 to TRBJ2-5, with a possible D match to TRBD1 (5 bases). Trimming left V 4 bases short and J 2 bases short, with 12 bases between. Germline CDR1 reads SGHRS; CDR2 reads YFSETQ. This CDR3 region has 14 residues. Written as DNA, the CDR3 is TGCGCCAGCAGCCATAGCAGGGAACAAGAGACCCAGTACTTC. This sequence encodes CASSHSREQETQYF.

The chain joins TRBV5-1 to TRBJ1-6; 7 bases fit TRBD1. The CDR3 length is 16 residues. V dropped 3 bases and J dropped 4; count of bases not matched to a gene: 7. Looked up from germline, CDR1 is SGHRS and CDR2 is YFSETQ. The CDR3 is CASSSYQGQYNSPLHF. The CDR3 bases are TGCGCCAGCAGCTCCTACCAGGGACAGTATAATTCACCCCTCCACTTT.

The J gene is TRBJ1-5, the V gene TRBV7-9, with a tentative D call TRBD1 (6 bases). There are 16 residues in the CDR3. Deletions cut 1 base from V and 6 bases from J, with 16 bases between. Germline V lookup: CDR1 SEHNR, CDR2 FQNEAQ (reference sequence). The CDR3 reads CASSLGAGAASQPQHF. The CDR3 DNA reads TGTGCCAGCAGCTTAGGGGCAGGGGCGGCGAGTCAGCCCCAGCATTTT.

The chain links TRBV19 to TRBJ1-1, with D maybe TRBD1 (6 bases). There are 16 residues in the CDR3. V was cut by 4 bases and J by 4 bases, with 19 bases left in between. Germline V gives CDR1 LNHDA, CDR2 SQIVND (reference sequence). In DNA form, the CDR3 reads TGTGCCAGTAGTAATGGGGACATACCAGGGAGCACTGAAGCTTTCTTT. This encodes CASSNGDIPGSTEAFF.

V gene TRBV11-3 combines with J gene TRBJ2-7; D is possibly TRBD2 (5 bases). V was shortened by 2 bases and J by 0 bases, with 11 bases between the two germline ends. The CDR3 covers 15 residues. Per germline, CDR1 SGHNT and CDR2 YENEEA. Written as DNA, the CDR3 is TGTGCCAGCAGCTTAAGATCGGGGAGCTCCTACGAGCAGTACTTC. This translates into CASSLRSGSSYEQYF.

V gene TRBV3-1 (or the pseudogene TRBV3-2) combines with J gene TRBJ2-5, with TRBD2 identical over 11 bases. This CDR3 comprises 15 residues. Unmatched junction bases numbered 6, after V lost 4 bases and J lost 5 bases. Germline V lookup: CDR1 LGHDT, CDR2 YNNKEL (reference sequence). The CDR3 sequence is CASSPLAGGLETQYF. CDR3 nucleotides: TGTGCCAGCAGCCCCTTAGCGGGGGGGCTGGAGACCCAGTACTTC.

The rearrangement joins TRBV24-1 to TRBJ2-3; 14 bases map to TRBD2. J was trimmed by 4 bases and V by 5 bases; bases with no gene match: 4. This CDR3 has 16 amino acids. Germline assignment: CDR1 KGHDR and CDR2 SFDVKD. CDR3 bases: TGTGCCACCAGTGGCCAGACTAGCGGGGGGGCAGATACGCAGTATTTT. Translating gives CATSGQTSGGADTQYF.

The chain carries TRBV29-1 and TRBJ2-1; 11 nucleotides agree with TRBD2. V gave up 6 bases and J gave up 7 bases; unmatched junction bases: 8. This CDR3 comprises 14 residues. Looked up from germline, CDR1 is SQVTM and CDR2 is ANQGSEA. The chain's CDR3 is CSVRTSGLGNEQFF. The CDR3 bases are TGCAGCGTACGGACTAGCGGGCTGGGGAATGAGCAGTTCTTC.

The CDR3 protein is CASSLATRDGSPTNSGNTIYF. The CDR3 bases are TGTGCCAGCAGCTTAGCGACTAGGGACGGATCCCCTACAAACTCTGGAAACACCATATATTTT. This chain links TRBV7-2 with TRBJ1-3; D may be TRBD1 (5 bases). Germline loops: CDR1 SGHTA, CDR2 FQGNSA. V lost 0 bases to trimming and J lost 0 bases, with 24 bases between them. The CDR3 loop spans 21 amino acids.

This clone was detected only a few times. The J gene is TRBJ2-5, the V gene TRBV7-9; D remains ambiguous. The germline V gene has CDR1 SEHNR and CDR2 FQNEAQ (reference sequence). This CDR3 contains 16 residues. The ends were cut back, 5 bases at V and 5 bases at J, with 21 bases in the middle. CDR3 in amino acids: CASSRYPVGSEETQYF. CDR3 DNA sequence: TGTGCCAGCAGCCGATACCCAGTAGGCAGCGAGGAGACCCAGTACTTC.

The chain joins TRBV2 to TRBJ1-6, with 10 positions matching TRBD1. Germline-derived CDR1 and CDR2 are SNHLY and FYNNEI. CDR3 size: 15 residues. The V gene end was trimmed by 7 bases and the J gene end by 7 bases; junction bases not matched to a gene: 7. CDR3: CASTIQGQGNSPLHF. CDR3 coding DNA: TGTGCCAGCACCATCCAGGGACAGGGGAATTCACCCCTCCACTTT.

As for this clone: An end of the junction differs from the germline gene, which may be a read error. The chain couples TRBV15 to TRBJ1-1; no firm D call. This CDR3 comprises 13 residues. Germline CDR1 reads LNHNV; CDR2 reads YYDKDF (reference sequence). CDR3 sequence: CATSRDLNSEAFF. The DNA for the CDR3 is TGTGCCACCAGCAGAGATCTTAACAGTGAAGCTTTCTTT.

V and J are TRBV18 and TRBJ2-3, with D tentatively TRBD2 (5 bases). Trimming removed 5 bases from V and 6 bases from J, with 9 bases in between. The CDR3 consists of 12 residues. Germline CDR1 is KGHSH and CDR2 is LQKENI. The CDR3 nucleotides read TGTGCCAGCTCAGCTATAGCGGATACGCAGTATTTT. This codes for CASSAIADTQYF.

The rearrangement joins TRBV24-1 to TRBJ1-2; no clear D gene. Germline assignment: CDR1 KGHDR and CDR2 SFDVKD. The CDR3 consists of 15 residues. The germline V and J ends were trimmed by 4 bases and 1 base, with 12 bases remaining between them. The CDR3 DNA reads TGTGCCACCAGTGACCCCCTCGGCGGTAACTATGGCTACACCTTC. It translates to CATSDPLGGNYGYTF.

This chain links TRBV19 with TRBJ2-3, with 7 bases aligning to TRBD1. Germline V gene lookup returns CDR1 LNHDA and CDR2 SQIVND (reference sequence). Trimming took 4 bases from V and 12 from J; bases not matched to a gene: 10. The CDR3 loop spans 13 amino acids. CDR3 coding DNA: TGTGCCAGTAGTACTCCCCGGGACAGAATCCAGTATTTT. It translates to CASSTPRDRIQYF.

This clone was recorded a few times. J is TRBJ1-5 and V is TRBV7-2; D remains unclear. Germline CDR1 and CDR2: SGHTA and FQGNSA. CDR3 length: 14 amino acids. Deletions cut 4 bases from V and 4 bases from J, with 11 bases between. The CDR3 protein is CASSSRPGNQPQHF. In nucleotides, the CDR3 is TGTGCCAGCAGCTCCCGACCGGGGAATCAGCCCCAGCATTTT.

Only a few counts were recorded for this clone. This chain uses TRBV5-6 with TRBJ2-3, with D unresolved. From germline, CDR1 is SGHDT and CDR2 YYEEEE. Between the trimmed V and J ends, which lost 0 bases and 0 bases, there was a span of 5 bases. This CDR3 is 14 amino acids long. CDR3 bases: TGTGCCAGCAGCTTGGGTTCTAGCACAGATACGCAGTATTTT. Protein sequence: CASSLGSSTDTQYF.

This chain joins TRBV10-3 and TRBJ2-6; 7 bases align to TRBD1. The trim removed 2 bases at V and 0 bases at J, leaving 7 bases unmatched. Germline assignment: CDR1 ENHRY and CDR2 SYGVKD. The CDR3 extends over 18 amino acids. CDR3 in amino acids: CAISEDRTGTSGANVLTF. CDR3 DNA sequence: TGTGCCATCAGTGAGGACAGGACAGGAACCTCTGGGGCCAACGTCCTGACTTTC.

This chain links TRBV4-1 with TRBJ1-1; D uncertain. V lost 1 base, J lost 2 bases, and 11 bases lay in between. The CDR3 spans 15 residues. Per germline, CDR1 MGHRA and CDR2 YSYEKL. DNA of the CDR3: TGCGCCAGCAGCCAAGGACGGGGAAAAAACACTGAAGCTTTCTTT. As protein: CASSQGRGKNTEAFF.

The chain is built from TRBV11-3 and TRBJ2-1; the match to TRBD1 covers 8 bases. Germline trimming cut 5 bases from V and 9 bases from J; bases unmatched to any gene: 12. Germline values: CDR1 SGHNT, CDR2 YENEEA. The CDR3 has 15 residues. The CDR3 spells CASSPRTGRGAEQFF. CDR3 coding DNA: TGTGCCAGCAGCCCCCGGACAGGGAGAGGGGCTGAGCAGTTCTTC. Supplemented by reference TRBV11-3 and TRBJ2-1, the full variable domain reads EAGVVQSPRYKIIEKKQPVAFWCNPISGHNTLYWYLQNLGQGPELLIRYENEEAVDDSQLPKDRFSAERLKGVDSTLKIQPAELGDSAVYLCASSPRTGRGAEQFFGPGTRLTVL.

This clone was recorded once. The V gene is TRBV27, the J gene TRBJ1-2, with no clear D. The germline V gene has CDR1 MNHEY and CDR2 SMNVEV (reference sequence). The length of the CDR3 is 13 residues. V lost 2 bases to trimming and J lost 4 bases, with 8 bases between them. Here the CDR3 DNA reads TGTGCCAGCAGTTTAAGCTTTTCCTATGGCTACACCTTC. This translates into CASSLSFSYGYTF.

V usage is TRBV5-6 and J usage is TRBJ1-1; D is unclear. The V gene's germline CDR1 is SGHDT and CDR2 YYEEEE. The CDR3 is made up of 12 amino acids. Trimming took off 0 bases at V and 6 bases at J, with 6 bases between the two ends. The CDR3 bases are TGTGCCAGCAGCTTGGGGAGGGCTGAAGCTTTCTTT. Encoded protein: CASSLGRAEAFF.

In this sample, this clone turned up a few times. CDR3 in amino acids: CASIPNRESYNEQFF. The DNA of the CDR3 is TGTGCCAGCATCCCGAACCGGGAGTCCTACAATGAGCAGTTCTTC. The chain is built from TRBV6-5 and TRBJ2-1; maybe TRBD2 (6 bases). The V end was cut by 7 bases, the J end by 1 base, with 14 bases between. CDR1 and CDR2 (germline): MNHEY, SVGAGI. This CDR3 is 15 amino acids long.

The J gene is TRBJ1-4, the V gene TRBV15; 8 nucleotides match TRBD1. The CDR3 is 14 residues long. Per the germline V gene, CDR1 is LNHNV and CDR2 is YYDKDF (reference sequence). V lost 1 base, J lost 12 bases, and 7 bases stayed unmatched. CDR3 bases: TGTGCCACCAGCAGAGGGACAGGGCTTTTCCAACTGTTTTTT. Protein product: CATSRGTGLFQLFF.